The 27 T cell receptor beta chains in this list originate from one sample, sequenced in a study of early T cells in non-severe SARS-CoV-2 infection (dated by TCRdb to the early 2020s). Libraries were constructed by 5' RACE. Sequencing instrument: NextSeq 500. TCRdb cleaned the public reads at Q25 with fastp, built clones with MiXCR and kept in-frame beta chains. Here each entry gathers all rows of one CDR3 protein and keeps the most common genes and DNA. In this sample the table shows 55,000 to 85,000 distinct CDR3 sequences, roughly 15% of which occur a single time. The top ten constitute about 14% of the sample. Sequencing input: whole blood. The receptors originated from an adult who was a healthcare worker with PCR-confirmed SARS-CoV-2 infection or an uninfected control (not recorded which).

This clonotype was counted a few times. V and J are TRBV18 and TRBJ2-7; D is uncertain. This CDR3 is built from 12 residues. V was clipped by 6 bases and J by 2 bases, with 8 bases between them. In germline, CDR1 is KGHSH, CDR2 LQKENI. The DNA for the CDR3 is TGTGCCAGCTCTACCACCCCCTACGAGCAGTACTTC. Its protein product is CASSTTPYEQYF.

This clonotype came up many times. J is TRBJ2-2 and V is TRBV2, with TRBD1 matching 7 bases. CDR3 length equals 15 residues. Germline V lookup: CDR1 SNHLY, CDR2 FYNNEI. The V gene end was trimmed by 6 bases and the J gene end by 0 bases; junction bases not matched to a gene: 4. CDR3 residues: CASRPDRPNTGELFF. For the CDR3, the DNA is TGTGCCAGCAGGCCGGACAGGCCGAACACCGGGGAGCTGTTTTTT.

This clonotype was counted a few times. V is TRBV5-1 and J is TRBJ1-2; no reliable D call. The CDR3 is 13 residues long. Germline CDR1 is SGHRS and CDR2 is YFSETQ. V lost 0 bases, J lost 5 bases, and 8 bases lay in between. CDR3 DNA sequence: TGCGCCAGCAGCTTGGCCGATGGATATGGCTACACCTTC. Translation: CASSLADGYGYTF.

The CDR3 loop is CASSLKRGDNSPLHF. DNA of the CDR3: TGTGCCAGCAGCTTGAAAAGGGGAGATAATTCACCCCTCCACTTT. The chain links TRBV5-4 to TRBJ1-6; D might be TRBD1 (5 bases). CDR1 and CDR2 (germline): SGHNT, YYREEE (reference sequence). The V and J ends lost 1 base and 5 bases respectively, with 10 bases between them. This CDR3 is built from 15 residues.

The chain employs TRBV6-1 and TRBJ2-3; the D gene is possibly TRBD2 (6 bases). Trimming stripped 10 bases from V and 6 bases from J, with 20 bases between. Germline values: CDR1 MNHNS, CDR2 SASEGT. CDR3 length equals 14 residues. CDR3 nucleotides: TGTGCCACCCGGGAGACCACGATCAGCGATACGCAGTATTTT. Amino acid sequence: CATRETTISDTQYF.

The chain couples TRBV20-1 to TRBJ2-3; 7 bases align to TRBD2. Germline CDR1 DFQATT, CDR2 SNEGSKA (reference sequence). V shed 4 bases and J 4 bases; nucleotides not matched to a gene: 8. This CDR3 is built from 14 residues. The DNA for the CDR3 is TGCAGTGCTAATGTGGGGGGAGGGTCAGATACGCAGTATTTT. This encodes CSANVGGGSDTQYF.

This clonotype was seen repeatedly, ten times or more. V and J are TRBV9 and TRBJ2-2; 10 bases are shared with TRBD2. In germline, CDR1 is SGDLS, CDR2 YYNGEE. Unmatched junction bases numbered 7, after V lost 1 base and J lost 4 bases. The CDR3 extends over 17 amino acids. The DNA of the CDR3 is TGTGCCAGCAGCGTAAGCGGGGGGGTTTCCTCCACCGGGGAGCTGTTTTTT. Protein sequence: CASSVSGGVSSTGELFF.

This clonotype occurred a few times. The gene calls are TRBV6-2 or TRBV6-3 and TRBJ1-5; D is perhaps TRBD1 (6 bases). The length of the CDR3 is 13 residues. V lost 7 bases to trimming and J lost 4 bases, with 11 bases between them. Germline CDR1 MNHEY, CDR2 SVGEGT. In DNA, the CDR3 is TGTGCCAGCACCCAGGGGCTAAATCAGCCCCAGCATTTT. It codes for CASTQGLNQPQHF.

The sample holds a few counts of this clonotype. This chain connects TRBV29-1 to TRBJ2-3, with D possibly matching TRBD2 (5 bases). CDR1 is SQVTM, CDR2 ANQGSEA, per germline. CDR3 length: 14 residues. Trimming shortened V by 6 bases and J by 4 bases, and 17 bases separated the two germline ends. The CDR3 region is CSVVHFTGADTQYF. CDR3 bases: TGCAGCGTCGTACACTTTACCGGGGCAGATACGCAGTATTTT.

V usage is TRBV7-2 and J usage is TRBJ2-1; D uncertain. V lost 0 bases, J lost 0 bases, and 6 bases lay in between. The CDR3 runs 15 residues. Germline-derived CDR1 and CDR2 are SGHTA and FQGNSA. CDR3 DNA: TGTGCCAGCAGCTTAGCTGGAAGCTCCTACAATGAGCAGTTCTTC. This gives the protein CASSLAGSSYNEQFF.

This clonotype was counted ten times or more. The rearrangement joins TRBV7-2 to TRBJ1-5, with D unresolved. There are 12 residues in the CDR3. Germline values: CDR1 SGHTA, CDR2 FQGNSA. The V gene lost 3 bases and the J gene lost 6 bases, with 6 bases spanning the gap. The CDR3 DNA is TGTGCCAGCAGCTTTAGTGGTCAGCCCCAGCATTTT. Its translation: CASSFSGQPQHF.

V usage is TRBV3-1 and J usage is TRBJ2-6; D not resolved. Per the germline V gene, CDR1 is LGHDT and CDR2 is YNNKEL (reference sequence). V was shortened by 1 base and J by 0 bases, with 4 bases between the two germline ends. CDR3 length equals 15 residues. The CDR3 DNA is TGTGCCAGCAGCCAAGCGGCCTCTGGGGCCAACGTCCTGACTTTC. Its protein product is CASSQAASGANVLTF.

CDR3 in DNA: TGCGCCAGCAGCTTGGCCGGTCAGGGCCCCTCTTACGAGCAGTACTTC. It is translated as CASSLAGQGPSYEQYF. The gene calls are TRBV5-1 and TRBJ2-7; a weak D match, TRBD1 (5 bases). Per germline, CDR1 SGHRS and CDR2 YFSETQ. The CDR3 length is 16 residues. V lost 0 bases and J lost 4, with 17 bases in between.

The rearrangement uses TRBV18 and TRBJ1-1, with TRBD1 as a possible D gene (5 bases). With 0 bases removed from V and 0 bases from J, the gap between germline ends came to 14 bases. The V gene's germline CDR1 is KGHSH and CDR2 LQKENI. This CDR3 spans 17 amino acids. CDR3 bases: TGTGCCAGCTCACCACCTATCCGGGGCGGCCTGAACACTGAAGCTTTCTTT. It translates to CASSPPIRGGLNTEAFF.

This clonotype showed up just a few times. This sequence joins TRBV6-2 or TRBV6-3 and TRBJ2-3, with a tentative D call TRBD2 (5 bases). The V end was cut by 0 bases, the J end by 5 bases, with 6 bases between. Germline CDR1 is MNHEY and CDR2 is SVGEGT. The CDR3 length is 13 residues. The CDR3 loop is CASSYSGIDTQYF. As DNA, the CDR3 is TGTGCCAGCAGTTACTCCGGGATAGATACGCAGTATTTT.

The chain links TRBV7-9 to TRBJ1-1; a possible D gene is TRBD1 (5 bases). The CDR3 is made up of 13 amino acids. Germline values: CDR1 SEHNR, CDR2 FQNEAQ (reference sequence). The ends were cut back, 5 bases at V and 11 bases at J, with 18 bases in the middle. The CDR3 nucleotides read TGTGCCAGCAGCCGTGACAGCAGCAATCTGGCTTTCTTT. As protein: CASSRDSSNLAFF. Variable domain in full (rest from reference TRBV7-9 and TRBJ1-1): DTGVSQNPRHKITKRGQNVTFRCDPISEHNRLYWYRQTLGQGPEFLTYFQNEAQLEKSRLLSDRFSAERPKGSFSTLEIQRTEQGDSAMYLCASSRDSSNLAFFGQGTRLTVV.

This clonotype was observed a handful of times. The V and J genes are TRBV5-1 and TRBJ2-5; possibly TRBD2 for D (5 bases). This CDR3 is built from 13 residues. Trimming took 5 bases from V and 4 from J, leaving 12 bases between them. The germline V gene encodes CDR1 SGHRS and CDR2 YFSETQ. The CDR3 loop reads CASRRGGGETQYF. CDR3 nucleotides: TGCGCCAGCAGGAGAGGAGGAGGAGAGACCCAGTACTTC.

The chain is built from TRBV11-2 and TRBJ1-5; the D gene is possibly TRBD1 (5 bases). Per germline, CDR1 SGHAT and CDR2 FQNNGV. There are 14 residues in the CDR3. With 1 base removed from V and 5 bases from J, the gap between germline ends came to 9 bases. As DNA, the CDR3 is TGTGCCAGCAGCTTAGCAGGACACGATCAGCCCCAGCATTTT. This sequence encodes CASSLAGHDQPQHF.

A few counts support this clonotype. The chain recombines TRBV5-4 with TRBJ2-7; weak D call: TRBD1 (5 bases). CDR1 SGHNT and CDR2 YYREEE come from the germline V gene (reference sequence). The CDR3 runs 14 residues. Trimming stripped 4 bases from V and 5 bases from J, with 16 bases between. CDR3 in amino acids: CASSPLQGTNEQYF. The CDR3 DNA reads TGTGCCAGCAGCCCCCTCCAGGGAACCAACGAGCAGTACTTC.

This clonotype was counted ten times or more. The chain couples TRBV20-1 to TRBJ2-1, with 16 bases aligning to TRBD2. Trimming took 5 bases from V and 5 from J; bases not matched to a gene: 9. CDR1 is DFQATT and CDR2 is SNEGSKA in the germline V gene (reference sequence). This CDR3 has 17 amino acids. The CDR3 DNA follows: TGCAGTGCTGCAACCGGGACTAGCGGGGGGGTAGACAATGAGCAGTTCTTC. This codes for CSAATGTSGGVDNEQFF.

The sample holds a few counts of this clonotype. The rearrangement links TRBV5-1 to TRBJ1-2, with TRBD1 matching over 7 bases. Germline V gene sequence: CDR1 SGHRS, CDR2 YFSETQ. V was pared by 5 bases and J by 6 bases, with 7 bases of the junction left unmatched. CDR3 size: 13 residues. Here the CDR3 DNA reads TGCGCCAGCAGAGAGGGGACAGATAATGGCTACACCTTC. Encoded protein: CASREGTDNGYTF.

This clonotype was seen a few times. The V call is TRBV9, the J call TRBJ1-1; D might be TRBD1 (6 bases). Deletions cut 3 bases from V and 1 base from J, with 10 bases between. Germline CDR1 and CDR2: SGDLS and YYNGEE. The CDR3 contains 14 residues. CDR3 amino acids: CASSAGQTNTEAFF. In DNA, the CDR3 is TGTGCCAGCAGCGCCGGACAGACGAACACTGAAGCTTTCTTT. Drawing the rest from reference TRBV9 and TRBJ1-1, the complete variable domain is DSGVTQTPKHLITATGQRVTLRCSPRSGDLSVYWYQQSLDQGLQFLIQYYNGEERAKGNILERFSAQQFPDLHSELNLSSLELGDSALYFCASSAGQTNTEAFFGQGTRLTVV.

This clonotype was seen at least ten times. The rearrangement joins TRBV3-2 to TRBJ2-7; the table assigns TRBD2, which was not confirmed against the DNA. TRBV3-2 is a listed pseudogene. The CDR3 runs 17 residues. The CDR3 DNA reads TGTGCCAGCAGCCAAGAGTCAGCGGGGGTGAAATCCTACGAGCAGTACTTC. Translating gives CASSQESAGVKSYEQYF.

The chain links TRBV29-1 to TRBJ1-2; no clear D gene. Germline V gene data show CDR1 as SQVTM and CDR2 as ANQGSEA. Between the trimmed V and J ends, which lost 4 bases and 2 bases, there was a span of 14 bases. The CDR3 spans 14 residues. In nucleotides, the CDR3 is TGCAGCGTTGCTAACATGGCCGGGAACTATGGCTACACCTTC. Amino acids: CSVANMAGNYGYTF.

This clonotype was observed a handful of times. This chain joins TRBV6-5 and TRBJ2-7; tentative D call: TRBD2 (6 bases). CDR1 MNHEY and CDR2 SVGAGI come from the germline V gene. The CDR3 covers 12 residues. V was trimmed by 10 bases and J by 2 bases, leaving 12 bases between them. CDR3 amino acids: CATRPGAYEQYF. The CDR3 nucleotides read TGTGCCACCCGGCCGGGGGCCTACGAGCAGTACTTC.

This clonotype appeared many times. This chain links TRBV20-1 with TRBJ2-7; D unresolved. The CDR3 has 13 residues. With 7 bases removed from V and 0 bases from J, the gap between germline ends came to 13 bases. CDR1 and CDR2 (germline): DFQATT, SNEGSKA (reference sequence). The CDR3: CSVPFPNSYEQYF. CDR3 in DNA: TGCAGTGTTCCGTTCCCTAACTCCTACGAGCAGTACTTC.

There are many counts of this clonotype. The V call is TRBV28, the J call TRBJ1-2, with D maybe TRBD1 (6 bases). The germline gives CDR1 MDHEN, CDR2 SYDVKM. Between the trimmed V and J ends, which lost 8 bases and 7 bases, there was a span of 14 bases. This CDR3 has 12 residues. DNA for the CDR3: TGTGCCAGCCTTACGGGACAAATTGGCTACACCTTC. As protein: CASLTGQIGYTF.